Below are 4 T cell receptor beta chains sequenced from a single sample in a study of human T cells and chemical hapten exposure. Time point in this sample: healthy volunteer bleed at 2 weeks. Total RNA was isolated from unfractionated whole blood. MiXCR was run by TCRdb on the RACE reads, yielding one entry per CDR3 protein. The repertoire holds 75,000 to 100,000 distinct CDR3 sequences, around 8.8% seen once, with about 3% in the top ten. The sequenced sample was whole blood. The source is a female donor in good health. Some clones in this sample may be carry-over from other donors' samples.

This clonotype was observed a handful of times. V gene TRBV28 combines with J gene TRBJ2-5; 8 nucleotides match TRBD2. This CDR3 contains 13 residues. Germline assignment: CDR1 MDHEN and CDR2 SYDVKM. The V gene end was trimmed by 8 bases and the J gene end by 6 bases; junction bases not matched to a gene: 8. DNA for the CDR3: TGTGCCAGCCTCCCAGCGGGGGAACAGACCCAGTACTTC. It translates to CASLPAGEQTQYF.

This clonotype was seen repeatedly, ten times or more. The rearrangement uses TRBV5-1 and TRBJ2-1, with 11 bases identical to TRBD2. The CDR3 is 17 residues long. In germline, CDR1 is SGHRS, CDR2 YFSETQ. J was trimmed by 7 bases and V by 2 bases; bases with no gene match: 11. The CDR3 reads CASSFLAGGPKGNEQFF. CDR3 DNA: TGCGCCAGCAGCTTCTTAGCGGGAGGGCCTAAAGGGAATGAGCAGTTCTTC.

There are a few counts of this clonotype. V is TRBV7-2 and J is TRBJ2-1; D is uncertain. The V and J ends lost 1 base and 6 bases respectively, with 10 bases between them. In germline, CDR1 is SGHTA, CDR2 FQGNSA. This CDR3 is built from 14 residues. The CDR3 coding sequence is TGTGCCAGCAGCTTAGAGCCAGTTTTCAATGAGCAGTTCTTC. Encoded protein: CASSLEPVFNEQFF.

This clonotype showed up just a few times. The chain links TRBV5-1 to TRBJ2-5; D is possibly TRBD2 (7 bases). V was cut by 4 bases and J by 3 bases, with 19 bases left in between. The CDR3 runs 16 residues. Germline V CDR1 and CDR2: SGHRS, YFSETQ. The chain's CDR3 is CASSGRLGGGEETQYF. As DNA, the CDR3 is TGCGCCAGCAGCGGCAGACTGGGAGGGGGAGAAGAGACCCAGTACTTC.